Sequencing of this T cell receptor delta chain was carried out in a study of Vδ1+ human thymocytes. Study observations and caveats: Thymic TRG and TRD repertoires appeared highly polyclonal.

Trimming cost V 0 bases and J 0 bases; bases outside gene matches: 11. Per germline, CDR1 TSWWSYY and CDR2 QGS. The CDR3 length is 19 residues. As regards this clone: What it binds is not known.

Sequences come from RNA converted to cDNA by reverse transcription. Multiplex PCR used pooled V-gene forward primers and a constant-region reverse primer to amplify CDR3s. TCRdb re-called the multiplex PCR reads via CATT. The table records about 58,000 delta-chain clones, over 13% of them present only once. Between roughly 98% and 99.6% of sorted thymocytes were Vdelta1+. This chain links TRDV1 with TRDJ1; TRDD3 matches at 9 bases. This TCR was sampled from a girl younger than two who had congenital heart surgery. Source material: Vdelta1+ gamma-delta thymocytes from the thymus. The subset: FACS-sorted CD3+ TCRalphabeta- TCRVdelta1+ TCRVdelta2- thymocytes. CDR3: CALGELHLSLGEYTDKLIF. CDR3 coding DNA: TGTGCTCTTGGGGAACTGCACCTATCACTGGGGGAGTACACCGATAAACTCATCTTT.